What follows is one T cell receptor beta chain and its context. Measured with immunoSEQ multiplex PCR; TCRdb has only the in-frame clones, and not every one. The data hold over 35,000 clones, with about 93% observed a single time. This record comes from a study of T cell changes during pregnancy in multiple sclerosis. Germline values: CDR1 MDHEN, CDR2 SYDVKM. This CDR3 comprises 13 residues. This clonotype was obtained from a female donor with multiple sclerosis, enrolled in a pregnancy study. The material was CD4+ T cells from peripheral blood mononuclear cells, obtained in the third trimester of pregnancy. V usage is TRBV28 and J usage is TRBJ2-2; D might be TRBD1 (7 bases). The DNA of the CDR3 is TGTGGCACAGGGGAGGAGTTCGCCGGGGAGCTGTTTTTT. Residues: CGTGEEFAGELFF.